What follows describes a single T cell receptor (beta chain). These data come from a study of cytomegalovirus exposure and HLA in healthy donors. The PCR made use of 60 Vbeta and 13 Jbeta primers. Generated by immunoSEQ multiplex PCR, the TCRdb table keeps only in-frame clones and is missing some. The sample shows 80,000 to 100,000 clones, roughly 80% of them seen only once. The length of the CDR3 is 14 residues. The V and J ends lost 1 base and 1 base respectively, with 7 bases between them. The germline gives CDR1 SGHTA, CDR2 FQGNSA. Sample: PBMCs. J is TRBJ1-1 and V is TRBV7-2; D is unresolved. The sequence was collected from a man aged 50 to 60 in good health and CMV-seropositive. The CDR3 nucleotides are TGTGCCAGCAGCTTAGGACACCAGAACACTGAAGCTTTCTTT. Its translation: CASSLGHQNTEAFF.